This T cell receptor beta chain was retrieved from a study of OX40 agonist ivuxolimab in advanced cancers. Study overall: Ivuxolimab is a fully human IgG2 antibody that activates OX40 (CD134). A partial response was reached by three patients: one with hepatocellular carcinoma and two with cutaneous melanoma. Study-wide results and limits: Among T cells, CD8+ cells averaged more expanded clones than CD4+ cells.

CDR3 size: 14 residues. V was pared by 5 bases and J by 3 bases, with 7 bases of the junction left unmatched. Germline loops: CDR1 MNHEY, CDR2 SVGAGI. Libraries were prepared by immunoSEQ multiplex PCR; TCRdb keeps only in-frame clonotypes and omits some of them. The sample yields around 56,000 clones, roughly 88% seen once. At baseline, cycle 4 day 1, and cycle 7 day 1, blood was sampled. Details on this clone: Its antigen remains unidentified.

This TCR derives from an adult with an advanced solid tumor such as melanoma, head and neck, liver or kidney cancer. The chain joins TRBV6-5 to TRBJ2-7, with TRBD1 matching over 7 bases. Sequencing was performed on CD4+ or CD8+ T cells sorted from blood, taken in a trial of the OX40 agonist ivuxolimab. The CDR3: CASSGTVFNYEQYF. The CDR3 region has the DNA TGTGCCAGCAGTGGGACAGTCTTCAACTACGAGCAGTACTTC.